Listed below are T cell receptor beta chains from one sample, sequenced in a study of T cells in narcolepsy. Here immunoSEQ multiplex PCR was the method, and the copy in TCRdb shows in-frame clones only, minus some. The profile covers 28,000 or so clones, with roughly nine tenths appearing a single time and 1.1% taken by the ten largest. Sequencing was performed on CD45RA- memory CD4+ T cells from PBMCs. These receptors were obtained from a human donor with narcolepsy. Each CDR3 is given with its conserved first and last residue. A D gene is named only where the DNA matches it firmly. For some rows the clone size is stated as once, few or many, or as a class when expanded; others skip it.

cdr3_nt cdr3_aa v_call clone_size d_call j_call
TGTGCCAGCAGCTTAGGGCAGGGGGAAGACGAGCAGTACTTC CASSLGQGEDEQYF TRBV7-9 NA TRBD1 TRBJ2-7
TGCGCCAGCAGCCGTGGATCCTCCTACAATGAGCAGTTCTTC CASSRGSSYNEQFF TRBV5-1 NA NA TRBJ2-1
TGCAGTGCTCTCAACTATGGCTACACCTTC CSALNYGYTF TRBV20-1 NA NA TRBJ1-2
TGTGCCAGCAGCCGTTCTAGCGACCAAGAGACCCAGTACTTC CASSRSSDQETQYF TRBV2 NA NA TRBJ2-5
TGTGCCAGCAGTTTAGCGGGGGGGCCGATTGAGACCCAGTACTTC CASSLAGGPIETQYF TRBV7-2 NA TRBD2 TRBJ2-5
TGTGCTAGTGGTTTGGTCGGGGGCTCCTACAATGAGCAGTTCTTC CASGLVGGSYNEQFF TRBV12-5 NA NA TRBJ2-1
TGTGCCAGCAGTTTACTTGCGGGATCCTCCAGTGGAGAGACCCAGTACTTC CASSLLAGSSSGETQYF TRBV27 NA NA TRBJ2-5
TGTGCCAGCAGAGGAAGCGGACAGAACACTGAAGCTTTCTTT CASRGSGQNTEAFF TRBV6-5 NA NA TRBJ1-1
TGTGCCATCAGTCCGAACGGGGAGACCCAGTACTTC CAISPNGETQYF TRBV10-3 NA NA TRBJ2-5
TGTGCCAGCAGTGCCTCCGGGGCTAGCGCAACCTACAATGAGCAGTTCTTC CASSASGASATYNEQFF TRBV2 NA NA TRBJ2-1
TGTGCCAGCACTATTGACGCGACCTACGAGCAGTACTTC CASTIDATYEQYF TRBV5-5 NA NA TRBJ2-7
TGCAGCGTTTCACCGACGGGGAATGAAAAACTGTTTTTT CSVSPTGNEKLFF TRBV29-1 NA NA TRBJ1-4
TGTGCCAGCAAGGGGGTTTCCAATCAGCCCCAGCATTTT CASKGVSNQPQHF TRBV6-1 NA NA TRBJ1-5
TGTGCCAGCAGTGAAGGAATGAATCAGCCCCAGCATTTT CASSEGMNQPQHF TRBV6-1 NA NA TRBJ1-5
TGTGCCAGCAGCCCCAGGGGCTTAGTAGGTGGCACAGATACGCAGTATTTT CASSPRGLVGGTDTQYF TRBV5-8 NA NA TRBJ2-3
TGTGCCATCCGTAACGGTAGGACTAGCGTTGAGACCCAGTACTTC CAIRNGRTSVETQYF TRBV10-3 NA TRBD2 TRBJ2-5
TGTGCCAGCAGCGGAGCGACAGGGGGCGGAGATACGCAGTATTTT CASSGATGGGDTQYF TRBV5-4 NA TRBD1 TRBJ2-3
TGTGCCAGCAGCCGACAGGCCGTGGAAAAACTGTTTTTT CASSRQAVEKLFF TRBV28 few NA TRBJ1-4
TGTGCCAGTAGGACCTCCCTAGCGGGGGGGGGAGATACGCAGTATTTT CASRTSLAGGGDTQYF TRBV5-5 NA TRBD2 TRBJ2-3
TGCGCCAGCAATCTCGGACAGGGGGAGGAGACCCAGTACTTC CASNLGQGEETQYF TRBV5-1 NA TRBD1 TRBJ2-5
TGTGCCAGTAGTAATCAGGAAGCTGAGCAGTTCTTC CASSNQEAEQFF TRBV19 NA NA TRBJ2-1
TGTGCCAGTAGTATCTCGGGTGCAGGGGTCTCACCCCTCCACTTT CASSISGAGVSPLHF TRBV19 few NA TRBJ1-6
TGCGCCAGCAGCGGAGACAGCTCTGGGGCCAACGTCCTGACTTTC CASSGDSSGANVLTF TRBV5-1 NA NA TRBJ2-6
TGTGCCAGCAGCTTGGACGTATCACCCCTCCACTTT CASSLDVSPLHF TRBV5-4 NA NA TRBJ1-6
TGTGCCAGCAGCTTGGGTCTCGGAGACAGTCCTTTGTGGGGCTACACCTTC CASSLGLGDSPLWGYTF TRBV5-4 NA NA TRBJ1-2
TGTGCCAGCAGACCCGGACAGGGTAGGACTGAAGCCTTCTTT CASRPGQGRTEAFF TRBV6-5 NA TRBD1 TRBJ1-1
TGTGCCAGTAGTATAGGATACTGGGACACCGGGGAGCTGTTTTTT CASSIGYWDTGELFF TRBV19 NA NA TRBJ2-2
TGTGCCAGCAGCTTACAGATCTCTGGAAACACCATATATTTT CASSLQISGNTIYF TRBV7-6 NA NA TRBJ1-3
TGTGCCAGCAGCCCCCGGGGGGGCACTGAAGCTTTCTTT CASSPRGGTEAFF TRBV11-1 NA NA TRBJ1-1
TGTGCCAGCAGCCCCCTGGGGAGTCCGAACACCGGGGAGCTGTTTTTT CASSPLGSPNTGELFF TRBV11-3 NA NA TRBJ2-2